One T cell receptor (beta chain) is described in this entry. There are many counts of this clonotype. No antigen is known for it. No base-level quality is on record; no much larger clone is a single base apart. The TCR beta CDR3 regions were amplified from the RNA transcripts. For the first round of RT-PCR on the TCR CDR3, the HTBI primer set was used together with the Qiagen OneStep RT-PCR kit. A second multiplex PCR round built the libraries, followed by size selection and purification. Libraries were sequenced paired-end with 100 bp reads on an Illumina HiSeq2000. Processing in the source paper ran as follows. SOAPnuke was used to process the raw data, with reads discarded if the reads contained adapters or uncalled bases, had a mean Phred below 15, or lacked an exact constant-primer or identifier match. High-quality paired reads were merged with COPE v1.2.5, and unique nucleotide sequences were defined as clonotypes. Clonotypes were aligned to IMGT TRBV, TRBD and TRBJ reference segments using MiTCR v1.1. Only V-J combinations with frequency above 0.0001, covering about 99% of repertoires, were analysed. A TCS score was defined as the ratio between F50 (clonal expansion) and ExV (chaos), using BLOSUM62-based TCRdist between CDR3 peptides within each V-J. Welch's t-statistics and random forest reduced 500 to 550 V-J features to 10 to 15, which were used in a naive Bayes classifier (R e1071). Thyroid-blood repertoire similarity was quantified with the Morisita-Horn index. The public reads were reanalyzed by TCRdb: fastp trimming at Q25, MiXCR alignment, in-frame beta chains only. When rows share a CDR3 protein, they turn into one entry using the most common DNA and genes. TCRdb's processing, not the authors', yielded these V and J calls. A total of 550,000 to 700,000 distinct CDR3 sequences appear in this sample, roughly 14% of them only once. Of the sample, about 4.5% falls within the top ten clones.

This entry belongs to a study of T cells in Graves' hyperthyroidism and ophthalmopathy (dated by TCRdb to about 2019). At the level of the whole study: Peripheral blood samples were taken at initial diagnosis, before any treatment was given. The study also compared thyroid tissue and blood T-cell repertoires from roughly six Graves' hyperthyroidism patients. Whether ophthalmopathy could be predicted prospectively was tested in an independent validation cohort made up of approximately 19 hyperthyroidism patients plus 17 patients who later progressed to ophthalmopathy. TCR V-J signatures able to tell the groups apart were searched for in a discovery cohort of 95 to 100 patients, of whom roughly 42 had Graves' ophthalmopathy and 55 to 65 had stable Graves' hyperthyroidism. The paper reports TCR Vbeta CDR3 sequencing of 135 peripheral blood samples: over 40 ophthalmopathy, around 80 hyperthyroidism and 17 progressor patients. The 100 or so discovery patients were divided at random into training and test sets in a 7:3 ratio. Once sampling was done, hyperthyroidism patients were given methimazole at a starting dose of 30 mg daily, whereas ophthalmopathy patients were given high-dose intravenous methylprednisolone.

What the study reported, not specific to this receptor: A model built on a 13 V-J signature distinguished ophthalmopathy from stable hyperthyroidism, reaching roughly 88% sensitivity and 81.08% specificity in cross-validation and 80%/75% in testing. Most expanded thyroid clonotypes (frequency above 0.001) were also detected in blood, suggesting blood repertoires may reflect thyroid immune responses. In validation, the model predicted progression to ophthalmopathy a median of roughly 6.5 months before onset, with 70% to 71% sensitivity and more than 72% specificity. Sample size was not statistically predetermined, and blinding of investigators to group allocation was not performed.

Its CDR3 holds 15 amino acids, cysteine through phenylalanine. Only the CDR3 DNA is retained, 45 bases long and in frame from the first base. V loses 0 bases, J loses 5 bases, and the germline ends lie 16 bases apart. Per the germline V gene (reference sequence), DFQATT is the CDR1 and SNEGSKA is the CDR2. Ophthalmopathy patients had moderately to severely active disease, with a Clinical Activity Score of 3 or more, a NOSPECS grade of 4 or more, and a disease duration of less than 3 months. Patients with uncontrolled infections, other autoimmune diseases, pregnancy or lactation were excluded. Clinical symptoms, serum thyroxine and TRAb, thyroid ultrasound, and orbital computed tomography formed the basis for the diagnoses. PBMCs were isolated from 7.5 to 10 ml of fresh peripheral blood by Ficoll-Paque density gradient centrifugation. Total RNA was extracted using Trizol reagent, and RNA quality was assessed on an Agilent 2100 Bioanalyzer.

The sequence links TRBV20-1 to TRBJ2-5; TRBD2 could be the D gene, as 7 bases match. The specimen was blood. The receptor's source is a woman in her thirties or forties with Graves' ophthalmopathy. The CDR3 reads CSARDTREGGETQYF. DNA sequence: TGCAGTGCTAGAGATACGAGGGAGGGGGGGGAGACCCAGTACTTC.